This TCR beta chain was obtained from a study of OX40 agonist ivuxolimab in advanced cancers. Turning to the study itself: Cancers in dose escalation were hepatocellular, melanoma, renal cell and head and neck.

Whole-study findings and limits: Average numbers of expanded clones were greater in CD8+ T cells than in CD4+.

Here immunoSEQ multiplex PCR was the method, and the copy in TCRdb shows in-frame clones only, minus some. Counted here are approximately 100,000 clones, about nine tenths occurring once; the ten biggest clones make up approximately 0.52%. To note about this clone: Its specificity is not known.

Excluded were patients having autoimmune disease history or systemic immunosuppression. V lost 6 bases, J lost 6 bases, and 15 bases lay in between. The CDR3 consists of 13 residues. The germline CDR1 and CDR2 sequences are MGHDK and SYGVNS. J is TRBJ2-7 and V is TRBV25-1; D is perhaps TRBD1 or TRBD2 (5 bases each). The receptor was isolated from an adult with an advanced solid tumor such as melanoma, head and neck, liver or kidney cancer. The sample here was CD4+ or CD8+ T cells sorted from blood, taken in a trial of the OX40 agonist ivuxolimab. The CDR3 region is CASRAGRDVEQYF. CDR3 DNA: TGTGCCAGCAGGGCAGGCAGGGACGTCGAGCAGTACTTC.